The 17 T cell receptor beta chains presented below share a single source sample, sequenced in a study of CD8 T cells in ankylosing spondylitis. Via MiXCR, TCRdb re-called the 5' RACE reads, giving one row per CDR3 protein. The table has roughly 130,000 distinct CDR3 sequences, approximately 15% seen once; the top ten hold 2.5% to 3.5%. Sample: blood, either unsorted or a sorted T cell fraction (not recorded which). These receptors originate from a female donor with ankylosing spondylitis or in good health (not recorded which).

This clonotype showed up many times. The V and J genes are TRBV12-3 or TRBV12-4 and TRBJ2-1, with D hard to call. V dropped 8 bases and J dropped 8 bases, with 13 bases sitting between them. The CDR3 is made up of 12 amino acids. The DNA of the CDR3 is TGTGCCAGCGGCTCTGGGCCCCATGAGCAGTTCTTC. Translated, it gives CASGSGPHEQFF.

The sample holds a few counts of this clonotype. The chain carries TRBV10-3 and TRBJ1-5; no clear D. The CDR3 length is 13 residues. Trimming left V 2 bases short and J 5 bases short, with 7 bases between. Germline CDR1 ENHRY, CDR2 SYGVKD. The CDR3 DNA reads TGTGCCATCAGTGAGGCGGTTGATCAGCCCCAGCATTTT. It codes for CAISEAVDQPQHF.

This clonotype has ten or more counts. The chain uses TRBV12-3 or TRBV12-4 and TRBJ2-7; the D is unclear. There are 15 residues in the CDR3. Deletions cut 5 bases from V and 2 bases from J, with 16 bases between. The CDR3 coding sequence is TGTGCCAGCAGTGAAACCCCAGCCCTGGCCTACGAGCAGTACTTC. Translating gives CASSETPALAYEQYF.

This clonotype occurred many times. The chain couples TRBV7-2 to TRBJ2-3, with a possible D match to TRBD2 (6 bases). Germline V CDR1 and CDR2: SGHTA, FQGNSA. V was clipped by 1 base and J by 0 bases, with 14 bases between them. This CDR3 contains 17 residues. The CDR3 spells CASSLGGGITSTDTQYF. For the CDR3, the DNA is TGTGCCAGCAGCTTAGGTGGAGGGATCACTAGCACAGATACGCAGTATTTT.

This clonotype occurred many times. This chain uses TRBV2 with TRBJ2-1; tentatively, D is TRBD2 (6 bases). V gave up 2 bases and J gave up 6 bases, with 11 bases separating them. The CDR3 spans 14 residues. Germline CDR1 reads SNHLY; CDR2 reads FYNNEI. The CDR3 protein is CASSETGSGNEQFF. Here the CDR3 DNA reads TGTGCCAGCAGTGAAACGGGTAGCGGCAATGAGCAGTTCTTC.

The chain is built from TRBV7-8 and TRBJ2-3; D is tentatively TRBD1 or TRBD2 (5 bases each). The germline gives CDR1 SGHVS, CDR2 FQNEAQ. Trimming cost V 4 bases and J 2 bases, with 13 bases left between them. The CDR3 loop spans 15 amino acids. The CDR3 loop reads CASSYYGDLTDTQYF. DNA for the CDR3: TGTGCCAGCAGCTACTATGGGGACCTCACAGATACGCAGTATTTT.

As to this clonotype: A much larger clone lies a single base off, so this may be a read error. The V gene is TRBV20-1, the J gene TRBJ2-1, with D tentatively TRBD2 (6 bases). CDR3 length equals 15 residues. The ends were cut back, 3 bases at V and 7 bases at J, with 19 bases in the middle. Per the germline V gene, CDR1 is DFQATT and CDR2 is SNEGSKA (reference sequence). The CDR3 here is CSARRESCGLNEQFF. DNA of the CDR3: TGCAGTGCTAGGCGGGAAAGTTGCGGACTAAATGAGCAGTTCTTC.

This clonotype occurred a few times. V usage is TRBV19 and J usage is TRBJ1-5; weak D call: TRBD1 (5 bases). V lost 5 bases to trimming and J lost 1 base, with 21 bases between them. Germline V lookup: CDR1 LNHDA, CDR2 SQIVND (reference sequence). The CDR3 has 18 amino acids. CDR3 DNA sequence: TGTGCCAGTAGTCTCCGGGACGGGGACGCCACCAGCAATCAGCCCCAGCATTTT. It translates to CASSLRDGDATSNQPQHF.

This clonotype was counted a few times. The J gene is TRBJ2-7, the V gene TRBV9, with 9 bases aligning to TRBD2. V trimming: 0 bases; J trimming: 3 bases; junction bases outside the gene matches: 7. CDR3 length: 16 residues. Germline V gives CDR1 SGDLS, CDR2 YYNGEE. The CDR3 reads CASSVEPAGGGYEQYF. CDR3 nucleotide sequence: TGTGCCAGCAGCGTAGAACCGGCGGGAGGGGGCTACGAGCAGTACTTC.

This clonotype was observed at least ten times. This chain uses TRBV7-8 with TRBJ2-3, with D tentatively TRBD2 (6 bases). The ends were cut back, 5 bases at V and 8 bases at J, with 17 bases in the middle. Per the germline V gene, CDR1 is SGHVS and CDR2 is FQNEAQ. The CDR3 runs 14 residues. The CDR3 loop is CASSPGLERGTQYF. In DNA, the CDR3 is TGTGCCAGCAGCCCGGGACTCGAGAGGGGTACGCAGTATTTT.

At least ten counts were recorded for this clonotype. V is TRBV20-1 and J is TRBJ1-2, with D unclear. V was clipped by 3 bases and J by 2 bases, with 13 bases between them. The CDR3 consists of 14 residues. Looked up from germline, CDR1 is DFQATT and CDR2 is SNEGSKA (reference sequence). The CDR3 DNA sequence: TGCAGTGCTAGTGACCCGTTGGTGAACTATGGCTACACCTTC. Translated: CSASDPLVNYGYTF.

This clonotype has only a few counts. This chain connects TRBV10-3 to TRBJ1-2; the match to TRBD1 covers 7 bases. CDR1 ENHRY and CDR2 SYGVKD come from the germline V gene. V dropped 7 bases and J dropped 6; count of bases not matched to a gene: 11. The length of the CDR3 is 14 residues. The CDR3 sequence: CAITPAGDSDGYTF. CDR3 DNA: TGTGCCATCACGCCCGCGGGGGACAGCGATGGCTACACCTTC.

This clonotype has ten or more counts. The CDR3 region is CASSTGTNNEKLFF. The CDR3 DNA follows: TGCGCCAGCAGCACCGGGACAAACAATGAAAAACTGTTTTTT. The gene calls are TRBV5-1 and TRBJ1-4; a weak D match, TRBD1 (6 bases). CDR1 and CDR2 from the germline V gene are SGHRS and YFSETQ. The CDR3 loop spans 14 amino acids. Trimming took 4 bases from V and 5 from J, leaving 12 bases between them.

About this clonotype: A junction boundary mismatches the germline segment, possibly from a read error. This chain joins TRBV10-3 and TRBJ2-1; possibly TRBD1 or TRBD2 for D (5 bases each). Germline CDR1 and CDR2: ENHRY and SYGVKD. The length of the CDR3 is 15 residues. CDR3 sequence: CALSLSGPPSQEQFF. Here the CDR3 DNA reads TGTGCCCTCAGTCTCTCGGGACCCCCGTCGCAAGAGCAGTTCTTC.

This clonotype was seen many times. J is TRBJ1-2 and V is TRBV6-1; D might be TRBD1 (5 bases). The CDR3 sequence is 14 residues long. Germline V gene sequence: CDR1 MNHNS, CDR2 SASEGT. The germline V and J ends were trimmed by 6 bases and 2 bases, with 13 bases remaining between them. The CDR3 here is CASSKGPINYGYTF. For the CDR3, the DNA is TGTGCCAGCAGCAAGGGACCCATCAACTATGGCTACACCTTC.

This sequence joins TRBV28 and TRBJ1-4; 10 positions match TRBD1. The CDR3 is 15 residues long. J was trimmed by 0 bases and V by 6 bases; bases with no gene match: 1. CDR1 is MDHEN and CDR2 is SYDVKM in the germline V gene. DNA of the CDR3: TGTGCCAGCAGGGGACAGGGGACAACTAATGAAAAACTGTTTTTT. Amino acid sequence: CASRGQGTTNEKLFF.

V and J are TRBV5-1 and TRBJ1-1, with D uncertain. CDR1 is SGHRS, CDR2 YFSETQ, per germline. The CDR3 length is 13 residues. V was clipped by 0 bases and J by 1 base, with 4 bases between them. The CDR3 sequence: CASSLEENTEAFF. CDR3 in DNA: TGCGCCAGCAGCTTGGAGGAGAACACTGAAGCTTTCTTT. The full variable domain, rest sourced from reference TRBV5-1 and TRBJ1-1, is KAGVTQTPRYLIKTRGQQVTLSCSPISGHRSVSWYQQTPGQGLQFLFEYFSETQRNKGNFPGRFSGRQFSNSRSEMNVSTLELGDSALYLCASSLEENTEAFFGQGTRLTVV.